One sample yielded the 17 T cell receptor beta chains listed below, sequenced in a study of T cell responses to AZD1222 COVID-19 vaccine. The protocol was immunoSEQ multiplex PCR, while the TCRdb copy is restricted to in-frame clones and leaves out a portion. The data show fewer than 250,000 clones, 85% to 95% seen once. Sample: peripheral blood, taken on day 0 of MenACWY control vaccination. Receptors originate from an adult in good health.

This rearrangement joins TRBV28 to TRBJ1-1; D is perhaps TRBD1 (6 bases). Germline-derived CDR1 and CDR2 are MDHEN and SYDVKM. The length of the CDR3 is 14 residues. With 6 bases removed from V and 4 bases from J, the gap between germline ends came to 15 bases. In nucleotides, the CDR3 is TGTGCCAGCAGGACGGGACAACGGGGCACTGAAGCTTTCTTT. Protein: CASRTGQRGTEAFF.

The V and J genes are TRBV5-5 and TRBJ2-5; 9 bases are shared with TRBD2. This CDR3 has 16 residues. The V segment lost 0 bases and the J segment 3 bases; nucleotides outside the gene matches: 6. The germline V gene encodes CDR1 SGHKS and CDR2 YYEKEE (reference sequence). The DNA for the CDR3 is TGTGCCAGCAGCTTGGTTAGCGGGGGCTTAAAAGAGACCCAGTACTTC. It specifies CASSLVSGGLKETQYF.

This rearrangement joins TRBV7-6 to TRBJ2-1, with D possibly matching TRBD2 (5 bases). Germline CDR1 SGHVS, CDR2 FNYEAQ. CDR3 size: 13 residues. V lost 3 bases and J 9 bases, leaving 12 bases between the germline ends. Written as DNA, the CDR3 is TGTGCCAGCAGCTTCCGGGGTACCGGTGAGCAGTTCTTC. This sequence encodes CASSFRGTGEQFF.

The chain couples TRBV29-1 to TRBJ2-7; 7 positions match TRBD1. The CDR3 has 13 residues. V lost 1 base to trimming and J lost 2 bases; unmatched junction nucleotides: 2. In germline, CDR1 is SQVTM, CDR2 ANQGSEA. CDR3 DNA sequence: TGCAGCGTTGAAGTGCAGGGGGCCTACGAGCAGTACTTC. Protein product: CSVEVQGAYEQYF.

V and J are TRBV28 and TRBJ2-3; TRBD2 matches at 8 bases. With V trimmed by 6 bases and J by 2 bases, 13 bases remained unmatched. CDR3 length equals 17 residues. Germline V lookup: CDR1 MDHEN, CDR2 SYDVKM. CDR3: CASRDRGERGFTDTQYF. As DNA, the CDR3 is TGTGCCAGCAGGGACCGGGGGGAGCGGGGGTTCACAGATACGCAGTATTTT.

J is TRBJ1-2 and V is TRBV6-5; D perhaps matches TRBD1 (6 bases). The CDR3 contains 14 residues. V lost 6 bases, J lost 4 bases, and 15 bases lay in between. The germline V gene encodes CDR1 MNHEY and CDR2 SVGAGI. This chain's CDR3 is CASSLGRGGYGYTF. CDR3 bases: TGTGCCAGCAGCCTTGGCAGGGGTGGCTATGGCTACACCTTC.

This rearrangement joins TRBV3-1 (or the pseudogene TRBV3-2) to TRBJ1-1, with 10 nucleotides matching TRBD1. Trimming at V came to 7 bases and at J to 2 bases, leaving 7 bases not matched to a gene. Germline CDR1 LGHDT, CDR2 YNNKEL (reference sequence). There are 15 residues in the CDR3. Here the CDR3 reads CASIDRDRGNTEAFF. DNA for the CDR3: TGTGCCAGCATCGACCGGGACAGGGGTAACACTGAAGCTTTCTTT.

This chain joins TRBV2 and TRBJ1-1, with TRBD1 identical over 7 bases. V shed 5 bases, J shed 6 bases, and the junction held 3 bases outside the gene matches. The length of the CDR3 is 12 residues. Per germline, CDR1 SNHLY and CDR2 FYNNEI. This chain's CDR3 is CASSYQGAEAFF. The DNA for the CDR3 is TGTGCCAGCAGTTACCAGGGGGCTGAAGCTTTCTTT.

The V and J genes are TRBV28 and TRBJ1-3; 8 bases match TRBD1. J lost 0 bases, V lost 6 bases, and 4 bases had no gene match. The CDR3 is 15 residues long. CDR1 is MDHEN and CDR2 is SYDVKM in the germline V gene. CDR3 region: CASRKGQVSGNTIYF. CDR3 coding DNA: TGTGCCAGCAGAAAGGGACAGGTCTCTGGAAACACCATATATTTT.

The gene calls are TRBV5-1 and TRBJ2-2; D ambiguous. Germline loops: CDR1 SGHRS, CDR2 YFSETQ. The ends were cut back, 0 bases at V and 2 bases at J, with 8 bases in the middle. The CDR3 runs to 15 residues. In DNA form, the CDR3 reads TGCGCCAGCAGCTTGGTCGAGGTTAACACCGGGGAGCTGTTTTTT. As protein: CASSLVEVNTGELFF.

This rearrangement joins TRBV30 to TRBJ1-6; D gene unclear. Germline V gene sequence: CDR1 GTSNPN, CDR2 SVGIG (reference sequence). This CDR3 region has 13 residues. Deletions cut 4 bases from V and 10 bases from J, with 14 bases between. CDR3 sequence: CAWNGSPGSPLHF. The CDR3 nucleotides are TGTGCCTGGAACGGATCTCCGGGATCACCCCTCCACTTT.

The rearrangement joins TRBV19 to TRBJ1-1; no reliable D call. This CDR3 is built from 14 residues. Germline CDR1 LNHDA, CDR2 SQIVND (reference sequence). The V end was cut by 7 bases, the J end by 5 bases, with 17 bases between. In nucleotides, the CDR3 is TGTGCCAGTATAGGAGGGCCCGGGAGGACTGAAGCTTTCTTT. It specifies CASIGGPGRTEAFF.

V and J are TRBV12-3 or TRBV12-4 and TRBJ1-2; TRBD1 might be the D (6 bases). The CDR3 runs 12 residues. The V end was cut by 4 bases, the J end by 8 bases, with 11 bases between. CDR3 sequence (DNA): TGTGCCAGCAGTTCAGGGGTTCGAGGCTACACCTTC. Translated, it gives CASSSGVRGYTF.

V gene TRBV2 combines with J gene TRBJ1-1, with D perhaps matching TRBD1 (5 bases). CDR3 length: 14 amino acids. V was clipped by 4 bases and J by 2 bases, with 11 bases between them. Looked up from germline, CDR1 is SNHLY and CDR2 is FYNNEI. The CDR3 region is CASSANGGNTEAFF. CDR3 sequence (DNA): TGTGCCAGCAGTGCGAACGGGGGTAACACTGAAGCTTTCTTT.

J is TRBJ1-1 and V is TRBV24-1; D might be TRBD1 (6 bases). Trimming stripped 1 base from V and 4 bases from J, with 12 bases between. Germline values: CDR1 KGHDR, CDR2 SFDVKD. This CDR3 is built from 15 residues. As DNA, the CDR3 is TGTGCCACCAGTGATTTCTCCGGGGGGGCCACTGAAGCTTTCTTT. Its translation: CATSDFSGGATEAFF.

This chain joins TRBV27 and TRBJ1-6, with D maybe TRBD1 (5 bases). The CDR3 extends over 12 amino acids. CDR1 and CDR2 (germline): MNHEY, SMNVEV (reference sequence). The ends were cut back, 4 bases at V and 10 bases at J, with 8 bases in the middle. The CDR3 DNA sequence: TGTGCCAGCAGTTATGGGGGATCACCCCTCCACTTT. This encodes CASSYGGSPLHF.

This clone was picked up one time. The genes are TRBV7-2 and TRBJ2-2; weak D call: TRBD2 (5 bases). Trimming cost V 1 base and J 6 bases, with 15 bases left between them. Germline loops: CDR1 SGHTA, CDR2 FQGNSA. The CDR3 runs 16 residues. The CDR3 sequence: CASSLVASPGAGELFF. DNA for the CDR3: TGTGCCAGCAGCTTAGTGGCCAGCCCCGGGGCCGGGGAGCTGTTTTTT.